Shown below are 26 T cell receptor beta chains from a single sample sequenced in a study of T cell responses to AZD1222 COVID-19 vaccine. The data were produced by immunoSEQ multiplex PCR, yet TCRdb's version contains in-frame clones alone and is incomplete. This table holds around 110,000 clones, 93% found once. Sequencing was performed on peripheral blood, taken on day 0 of AZD1222 vaccination. All receptors derive from an adult in good health.

This chain connects TRBV29-1 to TRBJ2-1; 9 bases line up with TRBD1. The CDR3 has 14 residues. CDR1 is SQVTM, CDR2 ANQGSEA, per germline. Trimming took 2 bases from V and 4 from J; bases not matched to a gene: 3. The CDR3 region has the DNA TGCAGCGTTGAAAACAGGGGGCAGTACAATGAGCAGTTCTTC. It translates to CSVENRGQYNEQFF.

V gene TRBV19 combines with J gene TRBJ1-4; D gene unclear. CDR1 and CDR2 from the germline V gene are LNHDA and SQIVND (reference sequence). The CDR3 totals 14 residues. V lost 6 bases, J lost 0 bases, and 8 bases lay in between. The CDR3 protein is CASRRTATNEKLFF. DNA for the CDR3: TGTGCCAGTAGGAGGACTGCAACTAATGAAAAACTGTTTTTT.

The chain links TRBV12-5 to TRBJ2-3; D gene unclear. Germline V gene sequence: CDR1 LGHNT, CDR2 FRNRAP. This CDR3 is built from 15 residues. Trimming removed 1 base at V and 5 bases at J, with 13 bases between. In DNA form, the CDR3 reads TGTGCTAGTGGTTTGGGGAGACTTTTGCAAGATACGCAGTATTTT. Amino acids: CASGLGRLLQDTQYF.

The V gene is TRBV7-9, the J gene TRBJ2-1, with D perhaps TRBD2 (6 bases). Germline assignment: CDR1 SEHNR and CDR2 FQNEAQ (reference sequence). CDR3 size: 13 residues. Trimming removed 2 bases from V and 9 bases from J, with 11 bases in between. The DNA of the CDR3 is TGTGCCAGCAGCTTAACTAGCTCGAGTGAGCAGTTCTTC. Translation: CASSLTSSSEQFF.

The chain joins TRBV5-4 to TRBJ2-7, with 11 bases lining up with TRBD1. The CDR3 is 14 residues long. The junction had 8 bases not matched to a gene; V was cut back by 5 bases and J by 7 bases. Germline CDR1 and CDR2: SGHNT and YYREEE (reference sequence). CDR3 DNA sequence: TGTGCCAGCAGGGGGACAGGGGGATATGGGGAGCAGTACTTC. It is translated as CASRGTGGYGEQYF.

V gene TRBV19 combines with J gene TRBJ1-3; tentatively, D is TRBD1 (5 bases). The CDR3 has 16 residues. V was pared by 5 bases and J by 0 bases, with 14 bases between. Germline loops: CDR1 LNHDA, CDR2 SQIVND (reference sequence). The CDR3 protein is CASSSPRDRSGNTIYF. Written as DNA, the CDR3 is TGTGCCAGTAGTTCTCCCCGGGACCGCTCTGGAAACACCATATATTTT.

The gene calls are TRBV19 and TRBJ1-2; tentatively, D is TRBD1 (5 bases). The CDR3 sequence is 11 residues long. V was cut by 4 bases and J by 8 bases, with 8 bases left in between. Germline CDR1 LNHDA, CDR2 SQIVND (reference sequence). The CDR3 region has the DNA TGTGCCAGTAGTACAGGGTTCGGCTACACCTTC. Amino acid sequence: CASSTGFGYTF.

This rearrangement joins TRBV2 to TRBJ2-3; 9 nucleotides align to TRBD2. Trimming took 3 bases from V and 3 from J; bases not matched to a gene: 4. The length of the CDR3 is 15 residues. Per germline, CDR1 SNHLY and CDR2 FYNNEI. The CDR3 region has the DNA TGTGCCAGCAGTGACTCAGCGGGAGGAACAGATACGCAGTATTTT. This gives the protein CASSDSAGGTDTQYF. The variable domain in full, completed from reference TRBV2 and TRBJ2-3, reads EPEVTQTPSHQVTQMGQEVILRCVPISNHLYFYWYRQILGQKVEFLVSFYNNEISEKSEIFDDQFSVERPDGSNFTLKIRSTKLEDSAMYFCASSDSAGGTDTQYFGPGTRLTVL.

The chain joins TRBV30 to TRBJ2-1; 9 bases are shared with TRBD1. The CDR3 contains 14 residues. Germline CDR1 is GTSNPN and CDR2 is SVGIG (reference sequence). With V trimmed by 5 bases and J by 2 bases, 4 bases remained unmatched. The CDR3 DNA sequence: TGTGCCTGGGGGGGACAGGGAGCCTACAATGAGCAGTTCTTC. This sequence encodes CAWGGQGAYNEQFF.

V and J are TRBV5-4 and TRBJ2-7; no reliable D call. CDR1 is SGHNT, CDR2 YYREEE, per germline (reference sequence). V dropped 2 bases and J dropped 0 bases, with 12 bases sitting between them. CDR3 length: 15 residues. The CDR3 loop is CASSFRDDGSYEQYF. CDR3 DNA: TGTGCCAGCAGCTTTAGGGATGACGGCTCCTACGAGCAGTACTTC.

The V call is TRBV5-4, the J call TRBJ1-4; 7 positions match TRBD1. V shed 2 bases and J 5 bases; nucleotides not matched to a gene: 12. CDR3 size: 17 residues. Germline CDR1 and CDR2: SGHNT and YYREEE (reference sequence). CDR3 protein: CASSFGKTGNRNEKLFF. The DNA for the CDR3 is TGTGCCAGCAGCTTTGGTAAGACAGGGAACCGGAATGAAAAACTGTTTTTT. Using reference TRBV5-4 and TRBJ1-4 for the parts outside the CDR3, the full variable domain is ETGVTQSPTHLIKTRGQQVTLRCSSQSGHNTVSWYQQALGQGPQFIFQYYREEENGRGNFPPRFSGLQFPNYSSELNVNALELDDSALYLCASSFGKTGNRNEKLFFGSGTQLSVL.

The chain combines TRBV27 with TRBJ2-7, with TRBD1 as a possible D gene (5 bases). Between the trimmed V and J ends, which lost 5 bases and 2 bases, there was a span of 16 bases. CDR3 length equals 15 residues. In germline, CDR1 is MNHEY, CDR2 SMNVEV (reference sequence). The CDR3 DNA sequence: TGTGCCAGCAGTCGGAATGGTTTGGGGCCCTACGAGCAGTACTTC. This sequence encodes CASSRNGLGPYEQYF.

The chain carries TRBV19 and TRBJ2-5; TRBD2 aligns across 10 bases. The length of the CDR3 is 14 residues. Germline loops: CDR1 LNHDA, CDR2 SQIVND (reference sequence). J lost 1 base, V lost 10 bases, and 6 bases had no gene match. CDR3 in amino acids: CATLEREGQETQYF. DNA of the CDR3: TGTGCCACTCTGGAGCGGGAGGGCCAAGAGACCCAGTACTTC.

The chain recombines TRBV11-2 with TRBJ2-7, with 8 bases fitting TRBD1. Germline-derived CDR1 and CDR2 are SGHAT and FQNNGV. CDR3 length: 15 residues. J was trimmed by 3 bases and V by 6 bases; bases with no gene match: 10. CDR3 protein: CASSYQQGVVYEQYF. The CDR3 region has the DNA TGTGCCAGCAGTTACCAACAGGGGGTCGTCTACGAGCAGTACTTC.

This clone was found once. V usage is TRBV13 and J usage is TRBJ1-1; D may be TRBD1 (5 bases). Trimming removed 1 base at V and 2 bases at J, with 14 bases between. CDR1 PRHDT and CDR2 FYEKMQ come from the germline V gene (reference sequence). The CDR3 sequence is 16 residues long. CDR3 sequence reads: CASSLVREGRNTEAFF. The CDR3 DNA follows: TGTGCCAGCAGCTTAGTCAGGGAAGGTAGAAACACTGAAGCTTTCTTT.

This chain connects TRBV15 to TRBJ2-1; D is uncertain. The CDR3 consists of 12 residues. V lost 3 bases to trimming and J lost 8 bases, with 8 bases between them. From germline, CDR1 is LNHNV and CDR2 YYDKDF (reference sequence). The CDR3 DNA sequence: TGTGCCACCAGCAGCTCCTTTGATGAGCAGTTCTTC. As protein: CATSSSFDEQFF.

This chain joins TRBV6-5 and TRBJ2-7; D could derive from TRBD1 or TRBD2 (5 bases each). This CDR3 spans 16 amino acids. In germline, CDR1 is MNHEY, CDR2 SVGAGI. V lost 0 bases and J 3 bases, leaving 15 bases between the germline ends. The CDR3 spells CASSYSQPQRGYEQYF. CDR3 bases: TGTGCCAGCAGTTACTCCCAACCGCAGAGGGGCTACGAGCAGTACTTC.

This clone was found once. CDR3 coding DNA: TGCAGCGTTGAAGTAGGGGGCTCCTACAATGAGCAGTTCTTC. Protein product: CSVEVGGSYNEQFF. V and J are TRBV29-1 and TRBJ2-1; D perhaps matches TRBD1 (6 bases). CDR3 length: 14 residues. The ends were cut back, 1 base at V and 0 bases at J, with 7 bases in the middle. Germline assignment: CDR1 SQVTM and CDR2 ANQGSEA.

The chain uses TRBV29-1 and TRBJ2-1; D remains ambiguous. Germline values: CDR1 SQVTM, CDR2 ANQGSEA. Deletions cut 1 base from V and 8 bases from J, with 6 bases between. There are 11 residues in the CDR3. CDR3 nucleotide sequence: TGCAGCGTTGAAGTCAGCTATGAGCAGTTCTTC. Translated, it gives CSVEVSYEQFF.

Regarding this clone: Other DNA sequences from this sample encode an identical CDR3 as well. V and J are TRBV3-1 (or the pseudogene TRBV3-2) and TRBJ2-5; 15 nucleotides align to TRBD2. There are 16 residues in the CDR3. V lost 4 bases to trimming and J lost 3 bases; unmatched junction nucleotides: 3. In germline, CDR1 is LGHDT, CDR2 YNNKEL (reference sequence). This CDR3 reads CASSPGLAGGEETQYF. CDR3 DNA: TGTGCCAGCAGCCCGGGACTAGCGGGAGGAGAAGAGACCCAGTACTTC.

This chain connects TRBV2 to TRBJ1-6; 9 bases match TRBD1. The germline V gene encodes CDR1 SNHLY and CDR2 FYNNEI. The CDR3 is made up of 15 amino acids. V trimming: 6 bases; J trimming: 7 bases; junction bases outside the gene matches: 7. CDR3 loop: CASRLQGAGNSPLHF. CDR3 bases: TGTGCCAGCAGACTACAGGGGGCTGGCAATTCACCCCTCCACTTT.

V is TRBV27 and J is TRBJ1-4; TRBD1 is a possible D gene (5 bases). Deletions cut 6 bases from V and 3 bases from J, with 14 bases between. The length of the CDR3 is 15 residues. Germline loops: CDR1 MNHEY, CDR2 SMNVEV (reference sequence). In nucleotides, the CDR3 is TGTGCCAGCAGGCTGACCCGGGGGGCTAATGAAAAACTGTTTTTT. As protein: CASRLTRGANEKLFF.

V usage is TRBV28 and J usage is TRBJ2-7, with 10 positions matching TRBD2. Germline loops: CDR1 MDHEN, CDR2 SYDVKM. The CDR3 totals 15 residues. J lost 4 bases, V lost 4 bases, and 7 bases had no gene match. CDR3 in amino acids: CASSWPSGSWYEQYF. DNA for the CDR3: TGTGCCAGCAGTTGGCCTAGCGGGAGTTGGTACGAGCAGTACTTC.

This chain joins TRBV21-1 and TRBJ2-7; the table gives TRBD2 as D, unverified against the DNA. TRBV21-1 is annotated as a pseudogene. This CDR3 has 12 residues. The CDR3 loop reads CASSKGGPSGPV. The CDR3 nucleotides read TGTGCCAGCAGCAAGGGGGGGCCTAGCGGCCCTGTA.

This chain links TRBV28 with TRBJ2-7, with TRBD1 identical over 10 bases. The CDR3 loop spans 15 amino acids. Looked up from germline, CDR1 is MDHEN and CDR2 is SYDVKM. Trimming at V came to 6 bases and at J to 4 bases, leaving 9 bases not matched to a gene. The CDR3 protein is CASRTPGQGKYEQYF. In DNA form, the CDR3 reads TGTGCCAGCAGAACGCCGGGACAGGGGAAATACGAGCAGTACTTC.

The chain joins TRBV7-9 to TRBJ2-3, with 9 bases matching TRBD1. The V and J ends lost 0 bases and 8 bases, in that order; junction bases with no gene match: 3. The germline CDR1 and CDR2 sequences are SEHNR and FQNEAQ (reference sequence). The CDR3 has 14 residues. The CDR3 protein is CASSLAGTGSTQYF. The CDR3 DNA follows: TGTGCCAGCAGCTTAGCGGGGACAGGGTCTACGCAGTATTTT. Full variable domain (remainder filled in from reference TRBV7-9 and TRBJ2-3): DTGVSQNPRHKITKRGQNVTFRCDPISEHNRLYWYRQTLGQGPEFLTYFQNEAQLEKSRLLSDRFSAERPKGSFSTLEIQRTEQGDSAMYLCASSLAGTGSTQYFGPGTRLTVL.